This TCR beta chain was recorded in a study of early T cells in non-severe SARS-CoV-2 infection (dated by TCRdb to the early 2020s). With regard to the full study: Because TCR sequencing was done on bulk RNA from unsorted whole blood, the alpha and beta chains could not be paired. Results and caveats for the whole study, not just this receptor: VDJdb matching was skewed toward anti-spike CD8 responses and likely underestimated virus-specific expansions, missing private and CD4 specificities.

This was a case-control study nested in a cohort of healthcare workers in London, UK, who had nasopharyngeal swab PCR tests and blood samples taken every week. Healthcare workers were recruited during the week of the UK lockdown, between 23 and 31 March 2020, and followed weekly for up to 16 weeks. The germline V gene specifies MDHEN as CDR1 and SYDVKM as CDR2. The CDR3 covers 14 residues, taking in both the cysteine and the phenylalanine. Solely the CDR3 DNA is kept, with 42 bases framed from the first base. For this chain, trimming is 5 bases at the V end and 2 bases at the J end, and the number of junction bases without a gene match is 2. Libraries were built with 5' RACE. Sequencing was carried out with a NextSeq 500. The TCR library protocol attached unique molecular identifiers to individual cDNA molecules to correct for sequencing error and PCR bias. Both TCR alpha and beta chains were sequenced, and tight co-correlation was observed between alpha and beta sequence abundances in each sample. The original pipeline was this. Decombinator V4 was used to annotate TCR sequences for V gene, J gene and CDR3. Expanded TCRs were defined as changing significantly between any two time points under a Poisson model with p below 0.0001. TCR abundances were normalised to the total number of TCRs sequenced per sample and were expressed as counts per million. TRAV1-2 paired with TRAJ12, TRAJ20 or TRAJ33 defined MAIT TCRs, while TRAV10 paired with TRAJ18 defined iNKT TCRs. VDJdb, accessed 1 November 2021, was searched for CMV, EBV and SARS-CoV-2 annotated TCRs, excluding TCRs annotated for multiple antigens. The public sequencing data were trimmed at Q25 with fastp and processed into clonotypes with MiXCR by TCRdb, which kept only in-frame beta chains. Each entry merges the rows of one CDR3 protein and shows their most common DNA and genes. The V and J calls shown here were made by TCRdb, not taken from the authors' results. The sample table shows about 71,000 distinct CDR3 sequences, and around 11% are seen once. The ten largest clones add up to less than 3% of the sample.

About this clonotype: The antigen it binds to is not known. No much larger clone is present one base from it, and per-base qualities are unavailable.

The TCR comes from an adult who was a healthcare worker with PCR-confirmed SARS-CoV-2 infection or an uninfected control (not recorded which). The specimen comprised whole blood, sampled at baseline. The rearranged segments are TRBV28 and TRBJ1-3, with 8 bases aligning to TRBD1. CDR3 reads: CASSGQGPGNTIYF. The nucleotides are TGTGCCAGCAGTGGACAGGGACCTGGAAACACCATATATTTT.